This record looks at one T cell receptor (beta chain) sequence and its context. Its antigen is unidentified. The data were taken from a study of long-term antiretroviral therapy in people with HIV. Notes on the study in general: At every time point, clones expanded before ART dominated the repertoire.

This CDR3 has 16 residues. Germline V gene lookup returns CDR1 SGHAT and CDR2 FQNNGV. The trim removed 5 bases at V and 5 bases at J, leaving 9 bases unmatched. Survey-level immunoSEQ v3.0 assays were run. Produced via immunoSEQ multiplex PCR; TCRdb's table is partial and in-frame only. The sample consists of about 24,000 clones, about 86% of them appearing once. The sequence was obtained from a woman between 18 and 29 years old with HIV. This sample comprised unsorted PBMCs, obtained at the start of antiretroviral therapy, before treatment. This chain links TRBV11-2 with TRBJ2-3; 11 bases line up with TRBD2. CDR3 DNA: TGTGCCAGCAGCCTCAGTAGCGGGGGGGTCCTAGATACGCAGTATTTT. Translated: CASSLSSGGVLDTQYF.